This entry lists 16 T cell receptor beta chains sequenced from one sample in a study of cytomegalovirus exposure and HLA in healthy donors. The PCR employed 60 Vbeta primers together with 13 Jbeta primers. Sequencing used immunoSEQ multiplex PCR; TCRdb keeps in-frame clones, though not all of them. The sample includes around 150,000 clones, roughly 80% of them seen just once. The sample comprised PBMCs. The source is a human donor in good health.

This rearrangement joins TRBV11-3 to TRBJ1-6; the D gene is possibly TRBD1 (5 bases). The CDR3 length is 15 residues. CDR1 SGHNT and CDR2 YENEEA come from the germline V gene. The V end was cut by 5 bases, the J end by 3 bases, with 11 bases between. DNA of the CDR3: TGTGCCAGCAGCCAGACAGAAATCTATAATTCACCCCTCCACTTT. The encoded protein is CASSQTEIYNSPLHF.

This clone was picked up one time. The chain joins TRBV21-1 to TRBJ1-5; the table calls TRBD1, which could not be checked here. TRBV21-1 is flagged as a pseudogene. CDR3 length: 15 residues. CDR3 nucleotides: TGTGCCAGCATCCCCCCAGGGGGTAGCAATCAGCCCCAGCATTTT. Its protein is CASIPPGGSNQPQHF.

The chain uses TRBV5-1 and TRBJ2-2; a possible D gene is TRBD2 (5 bases). The V gene lost 4 bases and the J gene lost 6 bases, with 13 bases spanning the gap. Germline values: CDR1 SGHRS, CDR2 YFSETQ. The CDR3 totals 14 residues. The DNA for the CDR3 is TGCGCCAGCAGCATAGAGGGTAGCCCCGGGGAGCTGTTTTTT. It yields the protein CASSIEGSPGELFF. The full variable domain, in which reference TRBV5-1 and TRBJ2-2 provide the parts outside the CDR3, is KAGVTQTPRYLIKTRGQQVTLSCSPISGHRSVSWYQQTPGQGLQFLFEYFSETQRNKGNFPGRFSGRQFSNSRSEMNVSTLELGDSALYLCASSIEGSPGELFFGEGSRLTVL.

The chain employs TRBV5-1 and TRBJ2-7; D is uncertain. The CDR3 has 13 residues. CDR1 SGHRS and CDR2 YFSETQ come from the germline V gene. V was clipped by 0 bases and J by 4 bases, with 8 bases between them. Written as DNA, the CDR3 is TGCGCCAGCAGCTTGGCCCCCTTGTACGAGCAGTACTTC. Amino acids: CASSLAPLYEQYF. The whole variable domain, filled in from reference TRBV5-1 and TRBJ2-7, reads KAGVTQTPRYLIKTRGQQVTLSCSPISGHRSVSWYQQTPGQGLQFLFEYFSETQRNKGNFPGRFSGRQFSNSRSEMNVSTLELGDSALYLCASSLAPLYEQYFGPGTRLTVT.

This clone was detected only once. The chain joins TRBV29-1 to TRBJ2-2; 9 bases match TRBD1. The length of the CDR3 is 14 residues. Germline V lookup: CDR1 SQVTM, CDR2 ANQGSEA. Trimming took 6 bases from V and 7 from J; bases not matched to a gene: 9. In nucleotides, the CDR3 is TGCAGCGTGGAAACAGGGGGCAAGGTCGGGGAGCTGTTTTTT. Its protein product is CSVETGGKVGELFF.

The genes are TRBV7-9 and TRBJ1-6, with TRBD1 identical over 10 bases. The germline CDR1 and CDR2 sequences are SEHNR and FQNEAQ (reference sequence). Trimming at V came to 5 bases and at J to 9 bases, leaving 10 bases not matched to a gene. This CDR3 spans 16 amino acids. CDR3 in DNA: TGTGCCAGCAGCGCCTTAGACGGGACAGGGGTTTCACCCCTCCACTTT. Amino acids: CASSALDGTGVSPLHF.

The chain employs TRBV4-3 and TRBJ2-3; 12 positions agree with TRBD2. The CDR3 covers 17 residues. V lost 0 bases and J lost 5; bases outside the gene matches: 6. The germline gives CDR1 LGHNA, CDR2 YSLEER. CDR3 in amino acids: CASSQDWLAGGEDTQYF. CDR3 in DNA: TGCGCCAGCAGCCAAGATTGGCTAGCGGGGGGGGAAGATACGCAGTATTTT.

This clone occurred once. The chain recombines TRBV5-1 with TRBJ2-1, with D perhaps matching TRBD1 (5 bases). This CDR3 is 15 amino acids long. The germline V gene has CDR1 SGHRS and CDR2 YFSETQ. The germline V and J ends were trimmed by 4 bases and 3 bases, with 14 bases remaining between them. The CDR3 bases are TGCGCCAGCAGCGCAGGGTCTTTGGACTACAATGAGCAGTTCTTC. The encoded protein is CASSAGSLDYNEQFF.

This chain joins TRBV4-2 and TRBJ1-4, with D hard to call. The CDR3 is 15 amino acids. V was trimmed by 1 base and J by 8 bases, leaving 14 bases between them. Looked up from germline, CDR1 is LGHNA and CDR2 is YNFKEQ. The CDR3 region is CASSQVSQPLEKLFF. DNA of the CDR3: TGTGCCAGCAGCCAAGTATCACAGCCCCTCGAAAAACTGTTTTTT.

The genes are TRBV19 and TRBJ1-1, with D hard to call. The V end lost 8 bases, the J end lost 3 bases, and 13 bases lay between the germline ends. Per the germline V gene, CDR1 is LNHDA and CDR2 is SQIVND (reference sequence). CDR3 size: 13 residues. CDR3: CASSITVDTEAFF. For the CDR3, the DNA is TGTGCCAGTTCTATTACAGTGGACACTGAAGCTTTCTTT.

This clone was counted only a few times. The chain couples TRBV15 to TRBJ2-7, with 8 bases lining up with TRBD2. The CDR3 is 15 amino acids. Germline V CDR1 and CDR2: LNHNV, YYDKDF (reference sequence). J gave up 7 bases and V 0 bases, and 8 bases lay outside the gene matches. The CDR3 region is CATSRDQGRGREQYF. The CDR3 nucleotides read TGTGCCACCAGCAGAGACCAGGGGCGCGGGAGGGAGCAGTACTTC.

The chain carries TRBV7-9 and TRBJ2-1; 7 nucleotides align to TRBD1. The trim removed 3 bases at V and 10 bases at J, leaving 6 bases unmatched. CDR3 size: 13 residues. From germline, CDR1 is SEHNR and CDR2 FQNEAQ (reference sequence). The chain's CDR3 is CASSLGQFGEQFF. As DNA, the CDR3 is TGTGCCAGCAGCTTGGGACAGTTTGGCGAGCAGTTCTTC.

The V gene is TRBV5-6, the J gene TRBJ2-3, with D possibly matching TRBD2 (5 bases). Germline V lookup: CDR1 SGHDT, CDR2 YYEEEE. The CDR3 loop spans 13 amino acids. Trimming left V 6 bases short and J 1 base short, with 9 bases between. The CDR3 protein is CASTLGGTDTQYF. In DNA, the CDR3 is TGTGCCAGCACTTTGGGAGGCACAGATACGCAGTATTTT.

The CDR3, as DNA: TGTGCCAGCAGCAAAGTTTGGCCCCCAAGGACCCAGTACTTC. Translating it yields CASSKVWPPRTQYF. The chain carries TRBV21-1 and TRBJ2-5; TRBD1, the table's D call, lacks a check against the DNA. TRBV21-1 is flagged as a pseudogene. CDR3 length equals 14 residues.

This chain joins TRBV7-6 and TRBJ2-1; tentatively, D is TRBD2 (5 bases). V lost 0 bases and J 1 base, leaving 7 bases between the germline ends. CDR1 SGHVS and CDR2 FNYEAQ come from the germline V gene. The CDR3 extends over 15 amino acids. CDR3 loop: CASSLAGDSYNEQFF. The CDR3 region has the DNA TGTGCCAGCAGCTTAGCGGGAGATTCCTACAATGAGCAGTTCTTC. Using reference TRBV7-6 and TRBJ2-1 for the parts outside the CDR3, the full variable domain is GAGVSQSPRYKVTKRGQDVALRCDPISGHVSLYWYRQALGQGPEFLTYFNYEAQQDKSGLPNDRFSAERPEGSISTLTIQRTEQRDSAMYRCASSLAGDSYNEQFFGPGTRLTVL.

The table lists this clone with a count of one. V is TRBV6-6 and J is TRBJ1-5; unclear D gene. The V end was cut by 3 bases, the J end by 4 bases, with 7 bases between. Germline CDR1 is MNHNY and CDR2 is SVGAGI (reference sequence). The CDR3 extends over 13 amino acids. This chain's CDR3 is CASSYGVNQPQHF. The CDR3 nucleotides are TGTGCCAGCAGTTATGGAGTAAATCAGCCCCAGCATTTT.